The clone carrying this T cell receptor beta chain has a single count. The CDR3 has 13 residues. V lost 4 bases and J 7 bases, leaving 13 bases between the germline ends. Germline V gene sequence: CDR1 MNHEY, CDR2 SVGAGI. Original processing notes: From reference gene primer amplification, estimates of nucleated cell counts were derived. Data came from immunoSEQ multiplex PCR; TCRdb stores just in-frame clones and leaves some out. V and J calls and clone size are as listed in that table; D and trimming were resolved from the DNA. This table has approximately 150,000 clones, over 70% appearing once. The data derive from a study of blood T cell repertoires in COVID-19. Looking at the study overall: From the United States, Italy and Spain came samples of acute and convalescent COVID-19. T cells, B-cell-depleted T cells, or PBMCs provided the cDNA or gDNA that served as material.

The TCR originated in a man aged 45-65 years who had recovered from COVID-19. The rearrangement links TRBV6-5 to TRBJ1-1, with D perhaps TRBD1 (5 bases). Sequenced sample: peripheral blood. The CDR3 sequence is CASSLPQGFEAFF. CDR3 DNA: TGTGCCAGCAGTTTACCTCAGGGATTTGAAGCTTTCTTT.